This T cell receptor (beta chain) derives from a study of shared clonotypes between healthy human individuals. Study in general: CD8 memory received one plate per donor, CD8 naive two, CD4 memory three and CD4 naive three.

For sorted subsets, approximately 0.2 ug DNA per replicate equaled some 27,000 T cell genomes. The data were produced by immunoSEQ multiplex PCR, yet TCRdb's version contains in-frame clones alone and is incomplete. In the table there are around 2.1 million clones, around 95% of which are singletons. With regard to this clone: Its antigen is as yet unknown.

Study-level points and caveats: All-four-donor shared clonotypes had higher generation probabilities than non-shared clonotypes did. Researchers found naive subsets generally carried larger estimated richness than memory subsets.

This sequence was found in a man in his late teens or twenties in good health. The sequenced sample was naive CD4+ T cells sorted from blood. The sample's subset: CD45RA+ positively selected.

This CDR3 is CASSDDSSGNTIYF. DNA of the CDR3: TGCGCCAGCAGTGATGACAGCTCTGGAAACACCATATATTTT. V usage is TRBV10-1 and J usage is TRBJ1-3; perhaps TRBD1 as D (5 bases). The ends were cut back, 3 bases at V and 0 bases at J, with 6 bases in the middle. CDR1 and CDR2 from the germline V gene are WNHNN and SYGVQD (reference sequence). The CDR3 is made up of 14 amino acids.